The 25 T cell receptor beta chains below were found in one sample sequenced in a study of cytomegalovirus exposure and HLA in healthy donors. Primers for the PCR totalled 60 Vbeta and 13 Jbeta. Measured with immunoSEQ multiplex PCR; TCRdb has only the in-frame clones, and not every one. This table holds around 150,000 clones. The sample taken for sequencing was PBMCs. The receptors derive from a woman aged 55-70 years in good health and CMV-seronegative.

The CDR3 nucleotides read TGCAGCGTTGTCCAGAGACTACGTGGGGAGCAGTTCTTC. This encodes CSVVQRLRGEQFF. V gene TRBV29-1 combines with J gene TRBJ2-1; D possibly corresponds to TRBD2 (5 bases). The CDR3 extends over 13 amino acids. Trimming left V 4 bases short and J 10 bases short, with 17 bases between. Germline lookup yields CDR1 SQVTM and CDR2 ANQGSEA.

V is TRBV30 and J is TRBJ2-3; a possible D gene is TRBD2 (6 bases). There are 15 residues in the CDR3. The germline gives CDR1 GTSNPN, CDR2 SVGIG (reference sequence). V gave up 0 bases and J gave up 2 bases, with 12 bases separating them. DNA of the CDR3: TGTGCCTGGAGTGTACTTGCGGGGATCACAGATACGCAGTATTTT. It specifies CAWSVLAGITDTQYF.

This chain joins TRBV27 and TRBJ1-1; D remains ambiguous. The V gene lost 8 bases and the J gene lost 11 bases, with 24 bases spanning the gap. The CDR3 sequence is 14 residues long. Germline CDR1 and CDR2: MNHEY and SMNVEV (reference sequence). The CDR3 is CASSSARGPTGAFF. The CDR3 nucleotides are TGTGCCAGCTCTTCAGCACGCGGCCCTACGGGGGCTTTCTTT.

The chain recombines TRBV11-2 with TRBJ2-2; TRBD2 aligns across 10 bases. Trimming at V came to 5 bases and at J to 5 bases, leaving 5 bases not matched to a gene. The length of the CDR3 is 15 residues. Germline loops: CDR1 SGHAT, CDR2 FQNNGV. CDR3 in DNA: TGTGCCAGCAGCCCACGGACTAGCGGAACCGGGGAGCTGTTTTTT. Protein product: CASSPRTSGTGELFF.

The V call is TRBV10-1, the J call TRBJ2-7; 7 bases align to TRBD2. After removal of 4 bases from V and 7 bases from J, the junction contained 16 bases not matched to a gene. The CDR3 is 16 residues long. Germline V gene lookup returns CDR1 WNHNN and CDR2 SYGVQD (reference sequence). This CDR3 is CASSGAKGGSFGEQYF. The CDR3 DNA reads as TGCGCCAGCAGTGGGGCAAAGGGCGGGAGCTTTGGAGAGCAGTACTTC.

Remarks on this clone: The sample carries other DNA sequences with the same CDR3. CDR3: CASSQLGQGNYEQYF. CDR3 nucleotide sequence: TGTGCCAGCAGTCAGTTGGGACAGGGCAACTACGAGCAGTACTTC. J is TRBJ2-7 and V is TRBV9; TRBD1 agrees at 9 bases. Looked up from germline, CDR1 is SGDLS and CDR2 is YYNGEE. The length of the CDR3 is 15 residues. The trim removed 5 bases at V and 3 bases at J, leaving 9 bases unmatched.

The rearrangement links TRBV19 to TRBJ1-5; D is perhaps TRBD1 (5 bases). V was cut by 7 bases and J by 0 bases, with 25 bases left in between. From germline, CDR1 is LNHDA and CDR2 SQIVND (reference sequence). The CDR3 has 19 residues. The DNA of the CDR3 is TGTGCCAGTACCCCATCATCCTCGTTGTGGGGGGATAGCAATCAGCCCCAGCATTTT. Amino acid sequence: CASTPSSSLWGDSNQPQHF. The entire variable domain, with the rest obtained from reference TRBV19 and TRBJ1-5, is as follows: DGGITQSPKYLFRKEGQNVTLSCEQNLNHDAMYWYRQDPGQGLRLIYYSQIVNDFQKGDIAEGYSVSREKKESFPLTVTSAQKNPTAFYLCASTPSSSLWGDSNQPQHFGDGTRLSIL.

The chain has TRBV20-1 and TRBJ2-3; D is unresolved. The CDR3 extends over 11 amino acids. Between the trimmed V and J ends, which lost 5 bases and 6 bases, there was a span of 9 bases. The germline V gene encodes CDR1 DFQATT and CDR2 SNEGSKA (reference sequence). As DNA, the CDR3 is TGCAGTGCTCGGAAGGAGGATACGCAGTATTTT. Protein sequence: CSARKEDTQYF.

In regard to this clone: The sample contains more than one DNA sequence encoding this CDR3. V gene TRBV5-1 combines with J gene TRBJ2-6, with D possibly matching TRBD1 (6 bases). The CDR3 covers 16 residues. The V end lost 4 bases, the J end lost 0 bases, and 11 bases lay between the germline ends. CDR1 and CDR2 (germline): SGHRS, YFSETQ. This CDR3 reads CASSLTGSSGANVLTF. The CDR3 bases are TGCGCCAGCAGCCTGACAGGTAGCTCTGGGGCCAACGTCCTGACTTTC.

The rearrangement uses TRBV15 and TRBJ1-4, with D possibly matching TRBD1 (5 bases). In germline, CDR1 is LNHNV, CDR2 YYDKDF (reference sequence). V lost 0 bases and J 4 bases, leaving 12 bases between the germline ends. The CDR3 extends over 16 amino acids. CDR3 bases: TGTGCCACCAGCAGAGATCTGACAGCGCTTAATGAAAAACTGTTTTTT. It specifies CATSRDLTALNEKLFF.

The V call is TRBV5-4, the J call TRBJ1-6, with D perhaps TRBD1 (6 bases). The CDR3 runs to 13 residues. CDR1 SGHNT and CDR2 YYREEE come from the germline V gene (reference sequence). V dropped 4 bases and J dropped 8 bases, with 10 bases sitting between them. CDR3 DNA: TGTGCCAGCAGCCGGACAGACTATTCACCCCTCCACTTT. Translated, it gives CASSRTDYSPLHF.

This chain connects TRBV5-1 to TRBJ2-3, with TRBD1 matching 11 bases. The germline CDR1 and CDR2 sequences are SGHRS and YFSETQ. Unmatched junction bases numbered 16, after V lost 7 bases and J lost 0 bases. The CDR3 covers 19 residues. The CDR3 DNA is TGCGCCAGCTCCTCAAGGGACAGGGGGACAACATCTAGCACAGATACGCAGTATTTT. Protein: CASSSRDRGTTSSTDTQYF.

The CDR3 DNA reads as TGTGCCAGCAGTGACCGACAGGGACTGGCGTTCTTC. Amino acids: CASSDRQGLAFF. The chain uses TRBV28 and TRBJ2-1; D might be TRBD1 (7 bases). The V end was cut by 5 bases, the J end by 15 bases, with 17 bases between. The CDR3 is 12 amino acids. Germline V gene lookup returns CDR1 MDHEN and CDR2 SYDVKM.

This chain links TRBV5-1 with TRBJ2-5; no clear D gene. The end of the DNA is better explained by TRBJ2-7, so the J call may be wrong. The CDR3 extends over 13 amino acids. CDR1 and CDR2 (germline): SGHRS, YFSETQ. The CDR3 loop is CASSSTGPYEQYF. The CDR3 nucleotides read TGCGCCAGCAGCTCCACTGGGCCCTACGAGCAGTACTTC.

This rearrangement joins TRBV28 to TRBJ2-2; D may be TRBD1 (6 bases). CDR1 is MDHEN, CDR2 SYDVKM, per germline. Trimming removed 7 bases at V and 6 bases at J, with 9 bases between. The CDR3 length is 12 residues. The CDR3 DNA is TGTGCCAGCAAGCAGGGGTCCGGGGAGCTGTTTTTT. Translating gives CASKQGSGELFF.

J is TRBJ2-5 and V is TRBV13; TRBD1 might be the D (6 bases). V lost 3 bases, J lost 0 bases, and 8 bases lay in between. Germline V gene data show CDR1 as PRHDT and CDR2 as FYEKMQ (reference sequence). CDR3 length equals 14 residues. In DNA, the CDR3 is TGTGCCAGCAGCTTCTCAGGGGACCAAGAGACCCAGTACTTC. Protein product: CASSFSGDQETQYF.

The chain recombines TRBV9 with TRBJ2-1, with 8 bases lining up with TRBD2. The CDR3 is made up of 14 amino acids. V lost 3 bases, J lost 8 bases, and 7 bases stayed unmatched. Germline lookup yields CDR1 SGDLS and CDR2 YYNGEE. CDR3 in DNA: TGTGCCAGCAGCGCGGGAGGGCTCCAGGATGAGCAGTTCTTC. This codes for CASSAGGLQDEQFF.

The chain joins TRBV5-1 to TRBJ1-2; tentatively, D is TRBD1 (6 bases). The CDR3 is 16 amino acids. V was pared by 0 bases and J by 4 bases, with 16 bases between. Germline V gene data show CDR1 as SGHRS and CDR2 as YFSETQ. CDR3 residues: CASSLGQGPLSYGYTF. The CDR3 DNA reads as TGCGCCAGCAGCTTGGGGCAGGGGCCTCTATCCTATGGCTACACCTTC.

The genes are TRBV6-5 and TRBJ1-1; D ambiguous. Germline CDR1 reads MNHEY; CDR2 reads SVGAGI. V lost 2 bases and J 0 bases, leaving 4 bases between the germline ends. There are 13 residues in the CDR3. The CDR3, as DNA: TGTGCCAGCAGTTACCGGGTGAACACTGAAGCTTTCTTT. Protein: CASSYRVNTEAFF.

The chain couples TRBV7-8 to TRBJ1-5; D not resolved. V lost 0 bases and J 2 bases, leaving 5 bases between the germline ends. Looked up from germline, CDR1 is SGHVS and CDR2 is FQNEAQ. The CDR3 length is 14 residues. The CDR3 loop reads CASSLAGGNQPQHF. The DNA for the CDR3 is TGTGCCAGCAGCTTAGCTGGAGGCAATCAGCCCCAGCATTTT.

Notes on this clone: This sample includes further DNA sequences coding for the same CDR3. The chain employs TRBV12-5 and TRBJ2-3; 7 bases fit TRBD2. Germline-derived CDR1 and CDR2 are LGHNT and FRNRAP. The CDR3 consists of 15 residues. Trimming took 1 base from V and 1 from J; bases not matched to a gene: 2. The DNA of the CDR3 is TGTGCTAGTGGTTTGGGCCGGGGGGGCACAGATACGCAGTATTTT. Its translation is CASGLGRGGTDTQYF.

This chain joins TRBV19 and TRBJ2-7; 7 positions agree with TRBD2. J gave up 2 bases and V 3 bases, and 7 bases lay outside the gene matches. This CDR3 contains 15 residues. Germline V gives CDR1 LNHDA, CDR2 SQIVND (reference sequence). CDR3 sequence: CASSIFGTKPYEQYF. CDR3 DNA sequence: TGTGCCAGTAGTATCTTCGGGACTAAGCCCTACGAGCAGTACTTC. The full variable domain, its missing parts supplied by reference TRBV19 and TRBJ2-7, is DGGITQSPKYLFRKEGQNVTLSCEQNLNHDAMYWYRQDPGQGLRLIYYSQIVNDFQKGDIAEGYSVSREKKESFPLTVTSAQKNPTAFYLCASSIFGTKPYEQYFGPGTRLTVT.

The chain links TRBV10-1 to TRBJ2-3, with 9 nucleotides matching TRBD2. The CDR3 is 17 residues long. Germline V gene sequence: CDR1 WNHNN, CDR2 SYGVQD (reference sequence). V was pared by 2 bases and J by 3 bases, with 9 bases of the junction left unmatched. The CDR3 bases are TGCGCCAGCAGTGAGGCGGGAGGGCCGGGTGGTACAGATACGCAGTATTTT. Translation: CASSEAGGPGGTDTQYF.

The chain carries TRBV9 and TRBJ2-1; 7 nucleotides agree with TRBD2. The CDR3 length is 18 residues. Germline CDR1 reads SGDLS; CDR2 reads YYNGEE. V lost 4 bases and J lost 2; bases outside the gene matches: 15. This CDR3 reads CASSYPRSGGATYNEQFF. DNA of the CDR3: TGTGCCAGCAGCTACCCCCGGTCGGGAGGAGCAACCTACAATGAGCAGTTCTTC.

This chain connects TRBV6-5 to TRBJ1-4, with 9 positions matching TRBD1. The CDR3 runs 15 residues. J lost 10 bases, V lost 4 bases, and 10 bases had no gene match. Germline V gene data show CDR1 as MNHEY and CDR2 as SVGAGI. The CDR3 region has the DNA TGTGCCAGCAGTTCTCCGGGGACAGGGTTACTAAAACTGTTTTTT. This translates into CASSSPGTGLLKLFF.